The clone carrying this T cell receptor (beta chain) was counted ten times or more. The target antigen is unknown. The library put unique molecular identifiers onto individual cDNA molecules. MiXCR was run by TCRdb on the RACE reads, yielding one entry per CDR3 protein. The sample consists of around 300,000 distinct CDR3 sequences, 5.5% of them appearing once. These data belong to a study of human T cells and chemical hapten exposure. About the study: Patients, largely female, had alopecia areata, totalis or universalis. Study observations and caveats: Counts of expanded TCRs (at PT1) showed a positive correlation with patch test score.

Time point given: pre-sensitization, week 0. Treatment specified: therapeutic diphenylcyclopropenone sensitization with weekly scalp DPC. Each donor was an alopecia patient between 18 and 70 years of age who qualified for DPC. V lost 1 base to trimming and J lost 4 bases; unmatched junction nucleotides: 6. This CDR3 is 16 amino acids long. In germline, CDR1 is SGHTA, CDR2 FQGNSA. This TCR was sampled from a young woman with alopecia areata. Some clones in this sample may be carry-over from other donors' samples. The chain has TRBV7-2 and TRBJ2-3, with TRBD2 matching over 9 bases. Sequencing was performed on whole blood, taken in connection with sensitization to the hapten diphenylcyclopropenone (DPC). For the CDR3, the DNA is TGTGCCAGCAGCTTAGTAGCGGGGGCCAACTCAGATACGCAGTATTTT. It yields the protein CASSLVAGANSDTQYF.